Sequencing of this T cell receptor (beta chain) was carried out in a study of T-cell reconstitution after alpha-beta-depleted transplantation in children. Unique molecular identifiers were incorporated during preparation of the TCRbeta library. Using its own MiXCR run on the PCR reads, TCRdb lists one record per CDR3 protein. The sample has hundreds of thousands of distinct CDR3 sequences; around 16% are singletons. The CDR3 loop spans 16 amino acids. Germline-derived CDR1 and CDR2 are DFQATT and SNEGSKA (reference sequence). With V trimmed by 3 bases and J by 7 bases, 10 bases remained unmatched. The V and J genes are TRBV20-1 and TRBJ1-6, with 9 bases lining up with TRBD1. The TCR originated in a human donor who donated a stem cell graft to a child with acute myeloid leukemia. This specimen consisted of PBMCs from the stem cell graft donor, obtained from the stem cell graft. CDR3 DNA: TGCAGTGCTAGGATTCCGGGACAGGGAAGAAATTCACCCCTCCACTTT. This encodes CSARIPGQGRNSPLHF.